The 31 T cell receptor beta chains reported below all come from one sample, sequenced in a study of shared T cell receptors in the human thymus. Repertoires were generated with immunoSEQ multiplex PCR, while TCRdb's copy carries only in-frame clones and drops some. The sample shows 640,000 or so clones, around 87% of them seen only once. These data were likewise used in another study, on human thymus T cells.

The sample was thymocytes. All receptors derive from a boy under two years old with a congenital heart defect.

This chain connects TRBV25-1 to TRBJ2-7, with a possible D match to TRBD1 (6 bases). Trimming removed 8 bases from V and 2 bases from J, with 16 bases in between. Germline V lookup: CDR1 MGHDK, CDR2 SYGVNS. This CDR3 has 14 residues. The CDR3 nucleotides read TGTGCCAGCGGCCCAGGGGATACGGCCTACGAGCAGTACTTC. This codes for CASGPGDTAYEQYF.

The rearrangement links TRBV5-6 to TRBJ2-4; D not certain. The V end lost 4 bases, the J end lost 0 bases, and 14 bases lay between the germline ends. The CDR3 has 16 residues. The V gene's germline CDR1 is SGHDT and CDR2 YYEEEE. Written as DNA, the CDR3 is TGTGCCAGCAGCCCCAGTGGCCGAAAAGCCAAAAACATTCAGTACTTC. Translation gives CASSPSGRKAKNIQYF.

The chain has TRBV10-3 and TRBJ2-7, with D maybe TRBD2 (6 bases). The CDR3 has 15 residues. Trimming left V 0 bases short and J 5 bases short, with 14 bases between. Germline values: CDR1 ENHRY, CDR2 SYGVKD. CDR3 sequence: CAISESRGSGHEQYF. The DNA of the CDR3 is TGTGCCATCAGTGAGTCGCGGGGATCGGGTCACGAGCAGTACTTC.

The genes are TRBV6-5 and TRBJ2-3; D not certain. V was clipped by 2 bases and J by 0 bases, with 6 bases between them. CDR1 and CDR2 from the germline V gene are MNHEY and SVGAGI. The CDR3 has 14 amino acids. CDR3 residues: CASSYADSTDTQYF. CDR3 DNA: TGTGCCAGCAGTTACGCGGATAGCACAGATACGCAGTATTTT.

This chain connects TRBV5-6 to TRBJ2-1; D may be TRBD1 (5 bases). Germline values: CDR1 SGHDT, CDR2 YYEEEE. CDR3 length: 14 residues. V lost 0 bases and J lost 5, with 9 bases in between. CDR3 sequence: CASSLAGAHNEQFF. The CDR3 DNA is TGTGCCAGCAGCTTGGCTGGGGCGCACAATGAGCAGTTCTTC.

V is TRBV5-1 and J is TRBJ1-5; unclear D gene. With 0 bases removed from V and 7 bases from J, the gap between germline ends came to 11 bases. CDR1 is SGHRS, CDR2 YFSETQ, per germline. The CDR3 consists of 14 residues. The CDR3 DNA follows: TGCGCCAGCAGCTTGGTCGGCGGAGGGCAGCCCCAGCATTTT. Translating gives CASSLVGGGQPQHF.

The chain uses TRBV11-2 and TRBJ2-1; TRBD2 matches at 9 bases. The CDR3 extends over 15 amino acids. Germline trimming cut 0 bases from V and 7 bases from J; bases unmatched to any gene: 4. In germline, CDR1 is SGHAT, CDR2 FQNNGV. CDR3 sequence reads: CASSLDAGGPNEQFF. The CDR3 DNA reads TGTGCCAGCAGCTTAGACGCGGGGGGGCCGAATGAGCAGTTCTTC.

The chain recombines TRBV25-1 with TRBJ1-1, with TRBD1 identical over 8 bases. V was pared by 3 bases and J by 2 bases, with 5 bases of the junction left unmatched. Per germline, CDR1 MGHDK and CDR2 SYGVNS. This CDR3 spans 15 amino acids. The CDR3 DNA reads TGTGCCAGCAGTGACCCCGGACAGGGAAACACTGAAGCTTTCTTT. It specifies CASSDPGQGNTEAFF.

The gene calls are TRBV27 and TRBJ2-7; TRBD2 might be the D (5 bases). This CDR3 has 15 amino acids. CDR1 and CDR2 from the germline V gene are MNHEY and SMNVEV (reference sequence). V was clipped by 6 bases and J by 0 bases, with 15 bases between them. CDR3 sequence: CASSPFTRGSYEQYF. The CDR3 DNA reads as TGTGCCAGCAGCCCCTTTACTCGGGGCTCCTACGAGCAGTACTTC.

This clone was seen a handful of times. The rearrangement uses TRBV10-1 and TRBJ1-4; D unresolved. The CDR3 runs 10 residues. Germline lookup yields CDR1 WNHNN and CDR2 SYGVQD (reference sequence). V gave up 7 bases and J gave up 7 bases, with 4 bases separating them. CDR3 sequence reads: CASMAEKLFF. Written as DNA, the CDR3 is TGCGCCAGCATGGCTGAAAAACTGTTTTTT.

This chain connects TRBV5-4 to TRBJ1-1; maybe TRBD1 (5 bases). Looked up from germline, CDR1 is SGHNT and CDR2 is YYREEE (reference sequence). The CDR3 totals 17 residues. V was pared by 3 bases and J by 1 base, with 19 bases between. CDR3 amino acids: CASSSNRGQVQNTEAFF. In DNA form, the CDR3 reads TGTGCCAGCAGCTCGAATAGAGGACAAGTACAGAACACTGAAGCTTTCTTT. Full variable domain (remainder filled in from reference TRBV5-4 and TRBJ1-1): ETGVTQSPTHLIKTRGQQVTLRCSSQSGHNTVSWYQQALGQGPQFIFQYYREEENGRGNFPPRFSGLQFPNYSSELNVNALELDDSALYLCASSSNRGQVQNTEAFFGQGTRLTVV.

The chain carries TRBV6-6 and TRBJ2-1; tentatively, D is TRBD2 (7 bases). The V gene's germline CDR1 is MNHNY and CDR2 SVGAGI (reference sequence). V gave up 7 bases and J gave up 5 bases, with 18 bases separating them. The CDR3 sequence is 15 residues long. The CDR3 spells CASKEARGANNEQFF. DNA of the CDR3: TGTGCCAGCAAGGAGGCCCGGGGGGCAAACAATGAGCAGTTCTTC.

The chain joins TRBV7-7 to TRBJ1-4; D not resolved. CDR1 and CDR2 from the germline V gene are SSHAT and FNYEAQ (reference sequence). The CDR3 covers 12 residues. CDR3 sequence reads: CASGSTCEKLFF. As DNA, the CDR3 is TGTGCTTCGGGTAGTACATGCGAAAAACTGTTTTTT.

This rearrangement joins TRBV27 to TRBJ2-3; no definite D call. Trimming stripped 5 bases from V and 3 bases from J, with 24 bases between. The CDR3 has 18 residues. Germline CDR1 reads MNHEY; CDR2 reads SMNVEV (reference sequence). The CDR3 spells CASSHIPLVFPPTDTQYF. The CDR3 DNA follows: TGTGCCAGCAGTCATATCCCCTTAGTCTTCCCACCTACAGATACGCAGTATTTT.

This sequence joins TRBV7-9 and TRBJ2-7, with TRBD2 as a possible D gene (5 bases). This CDR3 spans 17 amino acids. V was pared by 5 bases and J by 2 bases, with 22 bases between. Per the germline V gene, CDR1 is SEHNR and CDR2 is FQNEAQ (reference sequence). The CDR3 region has the DNA TGTGCCAGCAGCGATATCACCCGGCGGGCCCCTGCCTACGAGCAGTACTTC. This encodes CASSDITRRAPAYEQYF.

This rearrangement joins TRBV19 to TRBJ1-6; TRBD1 matches at 9 bases. Germline assignment: CDR1 LNHDA and CDR2 SQIVND (reference sequence). This CDR3 is built from 15 residues. V trimming: 7 bases; J trimming: 8 bases; junction bases outside the gene matches: 9. The CDR3 sequence is CASTSPGQGYSPLHF. DNA for the CDR3: TGTGCCAGTACCTCCCCGGGACAGGGTTATTCACCCCTCCACTTT.

The chain recombines TRBV7-9 with TRBJ1-5; perhaps TRBD1 as D (6 bases). V lost 4 bases to trimming and J lost 1 base, with 20 bases between them. CDR1 is SEHNR and CDR2 is FQNEAQ in the germline V gene (reference sequence). The CDR3 contains 18 residues. Here the CDR3 reads CASSSLDSGRFSNQPQHF. The CDR3 region has the DNA TGTGCCAGCAGCTCCCTGGACAGCGGGAGGTTCAGCAATCAGCCCCAGCATTTT.

V and J are TRBV15 and TRBJ1-1; 7 positions agree with TRBD1. CDR3 length: 16 residues. With 2 bases clipped from V and 1 base from J, the junction kept 7 bases outside the gene matches. From germline, CDR1 is LNHNV and CDR2 YYDKDF (reference sequence). The CDR3 loop is CATSRSPGQENTEAFF. DNA of the CDR3: TGTGCCACCAGCAGATCCCCTGGACAGGAGAACACTGAAGCTTTCTTT.

The chain joins TRBV28 to TRBJ2-5; 7 bases are a match to TRBD2. CDR1 and CDR2 (germline): MDHEN, SYDVKM. This CDR3 region has 16 residues. The ends lost 6 bases at V and 5 bases at J; junction bases unmatched: 15. The CDR3 DNA reads as TGTGCCAGCAGGCCTAGCGGTGGGCCTTGGGTTGAGACCCAGTACTTC. It codes for CASRPSGGPWVETQYF.

The chain joins TRBV25-1 to TRBJ2-7; D may be TRBD2 (7 bases). The CDR3 extends over 16 amino acids. V was cut by 2 bases and J by 2 bases, with 16 bases left in between. The germline gives CDR1 MGHDK, CDR2 SYGVNS. The CDR3 sequence: CASSEVGGLNPYEQYF. CDR3 nucleotides: TGTGCCAGCAGTGAAGTGGGGGGGCTAAACCCCTACGAGCAGTACTTC.

The gene calls are TRBV9 and TRBJ1-3; the D gene is possibly TRBD1 (6 bases). Trimming shortened V by 0 bases and J by 4 bases, and 8 bases separated the two germline ends. The V gene's germline CDR1 is SGDLS and CDR2 YYNGEE. This CDR3 has 14 amino acids. The DNA for the CDR3 is TGTGCCAGCAGCGTAGCAGGGGACGGAAACACCATATATTTT. This codes for CASSVAGDGNTIYF.

This clone was picked up a small number of times. Here the CDR3 DNA reads TGTGCCATCAGTGATGACAGGAATGAAAAACTGTTTTTT. It specifies CAISDDRNEKLFF. This chain links TRBV10-3 with TRBJ1-4; TRBD1 is a possible D gene (6 bases). V was shortened by 3 bases and J by 5 bases, with 7 bases between the two germline ends. This CDR3 spans 13 amino acids. Germline CDR1 and CDR2: ENHRY and SYGVKD.

This rearrangement joins TRBV5-5 to TRBJ1-4, with TRBD1 matching over 8 bases. The CDR3 contains 14 residues. J was trimmed by 6 bases and V by 4 bases; bases with no gene match: 5. From germline, CDR1 is SGHKS and CDR2 YYEKEE (reference sequence). This CDR3 reads CASSRDRKYEKLFF. Here the CDR3 DNA reads TGTGCCAGCAGCCGGGACAGGAAATATGAAAAACTGTTTTTT.

The chain joins TRBV29-1 to TRBJ1-4; 12 bases fit TRBD1. CDR1 and CDR2 (germline): SQVTM, ANQGSEA. The V and J ends lost 7 bases and 6 bases, in that order; junction bases with no gene match: 12. This CDR3 contains 16 residues. The CDR3 sequence is CSARGTGGGGDEKLFF. CDR3 sequence (DNA): TGCAGCGCGAGAGGGACAGGGGGCGGGGGAGATGAAAAACTGTTTTTT.

The rearrangement joins TRBV28 to TRBJ2-7; TRBD2 is a possible D gene (6 bases). The CDR3 extends over 16 amino acids. V was shortened by 8 bases and J by 4 bases, with 24 bases between the two germline ends. Per germline, CDR1 MDHEN and CDR2 SYDVKM. The CDR3 DNA follows: TGTGCCAGCGGGGACTTTACATCCCGTGGCATGTACGAGCAGTACTTC. Translation gives CASGDFTSRGMYEQYF.

This sequence joins TRBV30 and TRBJ1-5; TRBD1 matches 7 bases. Trimming took 4 bases from V and 2 from J; bases not matched to a gene: 2. The germline CDR1 and CDR2 sequences are GTSNPN and SVGIG (reference sequence). The CDR3 covers 13 residues. As DNA, the CDR3 is TGTGCCTGGACCAGGGGGGGCAATCAGCCCCAGCATTTT. Encoded protein: CAWTRGGNQPQHF.

Written as DNA, the CDR3 is TGTGCCAGCAGTGGAGGGCCCGTAGCGGGAGAATGGAATGAGCAGTTCTTC. Translated: CASSGGPVAGEWNEQFF. The rearrangement uses TRBV27 and TRBJ2-1; 9 bases align to TRBD2. Per germline, CDR1 MNHEY and CDR2 SMNVEV (reference sequence). V lost 5 bases, J lost 7 bases, and 15 bases stayed unmatched. The length of the CDR3 is 17 residues.

This clone was observed once. The chain recombines TRBV5-4 with TRBJ2-7; 7 nucleotides agree with TRBD1. The CDR3 consists of 18 residues. Germline V lookup: CDR1 SGHNT, CDR2 YYREEE (reference sequence). With V trimmed by 1 base and J by 3 bases, 16 bases remained unmatched. The CDR3 nucleotides read TGTGCCAGCAGCTTGAAACAAACTTCCGGGACAGTGGGCTACGAGCAGTACTTC. This encodes CASSLKQTSGTVGYEQYF. The full variable domain, in which reference TRBV5-4 and TRBJ2-7 provide the parts outside the CDR3, is ETGVTQSPTHLIKTRGQQVTLRCSSQSGHNTVSWYQQALGQGPQFIFQYYREEENGRGNFPPRFSGLQFPNYSSELNVNALELDDSALYLCASSLKQTSGTVGYEQYFGPGTRLTVT.

This chain connects TRBV5-1 to TRBJ2-5; 16 nucleotides match TRBD2. CDR3 length: 18 amino acids. CDR1 and CDR2 (germline): SGHRS, YFSETQ. J was trimmed by 4 bases and V by 3 bases; bases with no gene match: 9. CDR3 sequence: CASSCLGLAGGLGETQYF. The DNA of the CDR3 is TGCGCCAGCAGCTGCTTGGGACTAGCGGGGGGGTTGGGAGAGACCCAGTACTTC.

The chain links TRBV5-6 to TRBJ1-2, with 7 bases that match TRBD1. The germline V gene encodes CDR1 SGHDT and CDR2 YYEEEE. V lost 4 bases, J lost 5 bases, and 8 bases stayed unmatched. This CDR3 contains 14 residues. In DNA, the CDR3 is TGTGCCAGCAGCCAAGACAGGGCATCGTATGGCTACACCTTC. Its translation is CASSQDRASYGYTF. The whole variable domain, remainder taken from reference TRBV5-6 and TRBJ1-2, is DAGVTQSPTHLIKTRGQQVTLRCSPKSGHDTVSWYQQALGQGPQFIFQYYEEEERQRGNFPDRFSGHQFPNYSSELNVNALLLGDSALYLCASSQDRASYGYTFGSGTRLTVV.

In DNA form, the CDR3 reads TGTGCCAGCAGTGCCGGGACAGGGGGCTTGCACGGTAATGAAAAACTGTTTTTT. Protein product: CASSAGTGGLHGNEKLFF. The chain couples TRBV28 to TRBJ1-4; 12 bases fit TRBD1. This CDR3 region has 18 residues. From germline, CDR1 is MDHEN and CDR2 SYDVKM. The V segment lost 5 bases and the J segment 4 bases; nucleotides outside the gene matches: 11.